The 21 T cell receptor beta chains below come from one sample, sequenced in a study of shared clonotypes between healthy human individuals. The table came from immunoSEQ multiplex PCR; TCRdb's copy has only in-frame clones and leaves some out. The sample holds around 600,000 clones; nearly 98% are singletons and the top ten take more than 0.3%. CD45RO negativity and positive selection for CCR7 defined naive CD8 cells, a population that excluded terminally differentiated effector memory CD45RA+ cells. The sequenced sample was naive CD8+ T cells sorted from blood. The origin of the receptors is a man aged 25 to 40 in good health.

The chain is built from TRBV15 and TRBJ1-5; no clear D. Germline CDR1 and CDR2: LNHNV and YYDKDF (reference sequence). The CDR3 is 13 amino acids. The V end was cut by 3 bases, the J end by 6 bases, with 9 bases between. CDR3 amino acids: CATSSIRGQPQHF. The CDR3 DNA is TGTGCCACCAGCAGCATACGGGGTCAGCCCCAGCATTTT.

The chain is built from TRBV29-1 and TRBJ2-1, with 7 positions matching TRBD1. The V gene's germline CDR1 is SQVTM and CDR2 ANQGSEA. Unmatched junction bases numbered 15, after V lost 5 bases and J lost 8 bases. The CDR3 has 15 residues. The CDR3 loop reads CSVIPGEGANDEQFF. CDR3 bases: TGCAGCGTTATTCCAGGAGAGGGGGCTAACGATGAGCAGTTCTTC.

The chain has TRBV6-5 and TRBJ2-6; no clear D. Trimming stripped 4 bases from V and 3 bases from J, with 7 bases between. Germline V CDR1 and CDR2: MNHEY, SVGAGI. This CDR3 has 14 amino acids. The CDR3 sequence: CASSLILGANVLTF. CDR3 bases: TGTGCCAGCAGTTTGATCCTTGGGGCCAACGTCCTGACTTTC.

This chain links TRBV28 with TRBJ1-1; no clear D. The germline V gene has CDR1 MDHEN and CDR2 SYDVKM. Trimming removed 10 bases from V and 0 bases from J, with 15 bases in between. The CDR3 is 14 amino acids. The CDR3 reads CANRRTGLNTEAFF. CDR3 DNA sequence: TGTGCCAACCGTCGGACTGGACTGAACACTGAAGCTTTCTTT.

Details on this clone: A junction end diverges from the germline sequence, so it may reflect a read error. The chain links TRBV7-9 to TRBJ2-7; TRBD1 agrees at 8 bases. The germline CDR1 and CDR2 sequences are SEHNR and FQNEAQ (reference sequence). The CDR3 length is 12 residues. The CDR3 loop is CASSLLDREVLF. The CDR3 bases are TGTGCCAGCAGCCTGCTGGACAGGGAAGTGCTGTTC. The whole variable domain, filled in from reference TRBV7-9 and TRBJ2-7, reads DTGVSQNPRHKITKRGQNVTFRCDPISEHNRLYWYRQTLGQGPEFLTYFQNEAQLEKSRLLSDRFSAERPKGSFSTLEIQRTEQGDSAMYLCASSLLDREVLFGPGTRLTVT.

The chain links TRBV11-3 to TRBJ1-2; 11 positions match TRBD1. From germline, CDR1 is SGHNT and CDR2 YENEEA. This CDR3 comprises 17 residues. The V segment lost 5 bases and the J segment 8 bases; nucleotides outside the gene matches: 16. Here the CDR3 DNA reads TGTGCCAGCAGCATCGGACAGGGGGCGCCGGAATCTACGGGCTACACCTTC. Amino acid sequence: CASSIGQGAPESTGYTF.

This sequence joins TRBV27 and TRBJ2-3, with 9 nucleotides matching TRBD2. The V gene's germline CDR1 is MNHEY and CDR2 SMNVEV (reference sequence). Trimming took 0 bases from V and 4 from J; bases not matched to a gene: 8. The CDR3 runs 17 residues. The CDR3 sequence is CASSLSTAGGPSDTQYF. The CDR3 DNA sequence: TGTGCCAGCAGTTTATCGACCGCGGGAGGGCCTTCAGATACGCAGTATTTT.

The chain couples TRBV5-4 to TRBJ2-1; 10 bases agree with TRBD2. Germline V lookup: CDR1 SGHNT, CDR2 YYREEE (reference sequence). There are 14 residues in the CDR3. V lost 7 bases and J lost 9; bases outside the gene matches: 10. The CDR3 DNA is TGTGCCAGCCATTCTAGCGGGAGCCGGGGTGAGCAGTTCTTC. Translation: CASHSSGSRGEQFF.

The chain recombines TRBV4-1 with TRBJ1-4, with D uncertain. Germline lookup yields CDR1 MGHRA and CDR2 YSYEKL. Trimming shortened V by 5 bases and J by 5 bases, and 12 bases separated the two germline ends. CDR3 size: 14 residues. The CDR3 DNA follows: TGCGCCAGCAGCTCGGCTGAGGTGAATGAAAAACTGTTTTTT. Protein: CASSSAEVNEKLFF.

V usage is TRBV25-1 and J usage is TRBJ2-3; unclear D gene. The germline CDR1 and CDR2 sequences are MGHDK and SYGVNS. The V end was cut by 3 bases, the J end by 4 bases, with 5 bases between. The CDR3 extends over 12 amino acids. CDR3 amino acids: CASSDDADTQYF. Here the CDR3 DNA reads TGTGCCAGCAGTGATGACGCAGATACGCAGTATTTT.

Concerning this clone itself: The junction departs from germline at one end; a sequencing error may be responsible. V and J are TRBV11-2 and TRBJ2-1; TRBD2 aligns across 11 bases. Per the germline V gene, CDR1 is SGHAT and CDR2 is FQNNGV. CDR3 length: 15 residues. The CDR3 reads CASSLIAGGRNEQFF. The CDR3 bases are TGTGCAAGCAGCTTGATAGCGGGAGGGCGAAATGAGCAGTTCTTC.

The CDR3 DNA is TGTGCCAGCAGCTCCGGGACTAGCGGGATGACTAAGAATGAGCAGTTCTTC. It is translated as CASSSGTSGMTKNEQFF. The rearrangement links TRBV7-9 to TRBJ2-1; TRBD2 aligns across 13 bases. This CDR3 has 17 amino acids. The junction had 10 bases not matched to a gene; V was cut back by 4 bases and J by 7 bases. From germline, CDR1 is SEHNR and CDR2 FQNEAQ (reference sequence).

The V call is TRBV11-2, the J call TRBJ2-7; TRBD2 matches at 7 bases. Germline V gene sequence: CDR1 SGHAT, CDR2 FQNNGV. V was clipped by 1 base and J by 0 bases; unmatched bases: 3. This CDR3 spans 15 amino acids. This CDR3 is CASSLAGGSSYEQYF. The CDR3 DNA follows: TGTGCCAGCAGCTTAGCGGGAGGTTCCTCCTACGAGCAGTACTTC. The entire variable domain, with the rest obtained from reference TRBV11-2 and TRBJ2-7, is as follows: EAGVAQSPRYKIIEKRQSVAFWCNPISGHATLYWYQQILGQGPKLLIQFQNNGVVDDSQLPKDRFSAERLKGVDSTLKIQPAKLEDSAVYLCASSLAGGSSYEQYFGPGTRLTVT.

DNA of the CDR3: TGTGCCAGCAGCGTAGTGTCTAGCGGGAGTCCCTACAATGAGCAGTTCTTC. Protein sequence: CASSVVSSGSPYNEQFF. The chain is built from TRBV9 and TRBJ2-1, with 10 bases fitting TRBD2. CDR3 length equals 17 residues. After removal of 0 bases from V and 2 bases from J, the junction contained 5 bases not matched to a gene. Germline V gene data show CDR1 as SGDLS and CDR2 as YYNGEE.

CDR3 amino acids: CASTLSGGYEQYF. The CDR3 bases are TGTGCCAGCACCCTTTCAGGCGGCTACGAGCAGTACTTC. V and J are TRBV11-2 and TRBJ2-7, with D uncertain. Trimming cost V 7 bases and J 3 bases, with 13 bases left between them. There are 13 residues in the CDR3. Per germline, CDR1 SGHAT and CDR2 FQNNGV.

On this clone: This CDR3 is also generated by other DNA sequences in the sample. V usage is TRBV30 and J usage is TRBJ1-1; D remains unclear. With 0 bases removed from V and 0 bases from J, the gap between germline ends came to 2 bases. CDR3 size: 12 residues. The germline V gene has CDR1 GTSNPN and CDR2 SVGIG (reference sequence). The CDR3 region has the DNA TGTGCCTGGAGTGTCATGAACACTGAAGCTTTCTTT. Its protein product is CAWSVMNTEAFF.

This chain joins TRBV29-1 and TRBJ2-7; 12 bases map to TRBD2. Germline V lookup: CDR1 SQVTM, CDR2 ANQGSEA. The CDR3 loop spans 13 amino acids. J was trimmed by 4 bases and V by 4 bases; bases with no gene match: 2. As DNA, the CDR3 is TGCAGCGTTGCTACTAGCGGGAGGTACGAGCAGTACTTC. Protein: CSVATSGRYEQYF.

In regard to this clone: A junction end diverges from the germline sequence, so it may reflect a read error. The rearrangement joins TRBV9 to TRBJ2-1, with D perhaps TRBD1 or TRBD2 (5 bases each). The CDR3 has 13 residues. The germline gives CDR1 SGDLS, CDR2 YYNGEE. The CDR3 sequence is CASSLFGADEQFF. CDR3 nucleotide sequence: TGTGCCAGCAGCCTTTTCGGGGCCGATGAGCAATTCTTC. The whole variable domain, filled in from reference TRBV9 and TRBJ2-1, reads DSGVTQTPKHLITATGQRVTLRCSPRSGDLSVYWYQQSLDQGLQFLIQYYNGEERAKGNILERFSAQQFPDLHSELNLSSLELGDSALYFCASSLFGADEQFFGPGTRLTVL.

The V gene is TRBV9, the J gene TRBJ2-3; D gene ambiguous. Germline V lookup: CDR1 SGDLS, CDR2 YYNGEE. V shed 3 bases and J shed 4 bases, with 9 bases lying between them. The CDR3 extends over 13 amino acids. CDR3 nucleotide sequence: TGTGCCAGCAGCGACGGCTATCCAGATACGCAGTATTTT. This sequence encodes CASSDGYPDTQYF. Variable domain in full (rest from reference TRBV9 and TRBJ2-3): DSGVTQTPKHLITATGQRVTLRCSPRSGDLSVYWYQQSLDQGLQFLIQYYNGEERAKGNILERFSAQQFPDLHSELNLSSLELGDSALYFCASSDGYPDTQYFGPGTRLTVL.

J is TRBJ1-1 and V is TRBV11-2, with D possibly being TRBD1 (5 bases). V lost 6 bases and J lost 9, with 20 bases in between. Per germline, CDR1 SGHAT and CDR2 FQNNGV. The CDR3 runs to 14 residues. The CDR3 here is CASRAPGGAVQAFF. The CDR3 DNA is TGTGCCAGCAGAGCTCCCGGCGGGGCCGTTCAAGCTTTCTTT.

This clone was observed once. This rearrangement joins TRBV27 to TRBJ2-7; 13 nucleotides match TRBD2. V was pared by 8 bases and J by 3 bases, with 4 bases of the junction left unmatched. The germline V gene encodes CDR1 MNHEY and CDR2 SMNVEV (reference sequence). CDR3 size: 14 residues. In DNA form, the CDR3 reads TGTGCCAGCGGGACTAGCGGGACTCGCTACGAGCAGTACTTC. Residues: CASGTSGTRYEQYF.